The 25 T cell receptor beta chains below were found in one sample sequenced in a study of Ad26.COV2.S vaccination and SARS-CoV-2 variants. Described treatment: 19 received Ad26.COV2.S at low or high dose, single or two shots; several received placebo; per-sample allocation not given. Day 63 following the first vaccine or placebo injection was when the samples were taken. Profiling relied on immunoSEQ multiplex PCR, and the TCRdb table lists in-frame clones only, not all of them. The sample has roughly 680,000 clones, around 90% seen once. Material: peripheral blood, obtained in a trial of Ad26.COV2.S vaccine versus placebo. The source of these receptors is a person aged 18-60 years who received the Ad26.COV2.S COVID-19 vaccine or a placebo.

This clone was picked up a small number of times. The CDR3 nucleotides are TGCAGCGTTGAAGATCTGGAGGGAGAAGGTGATACGCAGTATTTT. Translating gives CSVEDLEGEGDTQYF. This sequence joins TRBV29-1 and TRBJ2-3, with a tentative D call TRBD2 (6 bases). In germline, CDR1 is SQVTM, CDR2 ANQGSEA. The V and J ends lost 0 bases and 6 bases respectively, with 16 bases between them. This CDR3 spans 15 amino acids.

CDR3: CASSQRRIYNSPLHF. The CDR3 bases are TGCGCCAGCAGTCAGAGGCGGATCTATAATTCACCCCTCCACTTT. The chain uses TRBV23-1 and TRBJ1-6, with unresolved D. TRBV23-1 is given ORF status, its function remaining uncertain. CDR3 length equals 15 residues. V was trimmed by 3 bases and J by 3 bases, leaving 9 bases between them.

The chain carries TRBV11-2 and TRBJ2-1, with D perhaps matching TRBD2 (6 bases). This CDR3 has 13 amino acids. The germline V gene has CDR1 SGHAT and CDR2 FQNNGV. V lost 4 bases, J lost 3 bases, and 7 bases lay in between. This CDR3 reads CASSSDYYNEQFF. The CDR3 bases are TGTGCCAGCAGCTCGGACTACTACAATGAGCAGTTCTTC.

The chain recombines TRBV11-3 with TRBJ2-3, with TRBD1 as a possible D gene (5 bases). CDR3 length: 15 amino acids. V lost 3 bases, J lost 4 bases, and 14 bases lay in between. Looked up from germline, CDR1 is SGHNT and CDR2 is YENEEA. The CDR3 reads CASSFRGSRADTQYF. CDR3 nucleotides: TGTGCCAGCAGCTTTAGGGGATCCCGGGCAGATACGCAGTATTTT.

This clone was counted between two and nine times. The V call is TRBV5-4, the J call TRBJ2-7; D is tentatively TRBD1 or TRBD2 (5 bases each). V gave up 5 bases and J gave up 0 bases, with 12 bases separating them. The length of the CDR3 is 14 residues. The germline CDR1 and CDR2 sequences are SGHNT and YYREEE (reference sequence). The CDR3 reads CASRSRDGSYEQYF. The CDR3 nucleotides are TGTGCCAGCAGGTCCAGGGACGGCTCCTACGAGCAGTACTTC.

A remark on this clone: Other DNA sequences in the sample encode the same CDR3. V and J are TRBV18 and TRBJ1-2; the D is unclear. Germline V gene lookup returns CDR1 KGHSH and CDR2 LQKENI. CDR3 length: 13 residues. The V gene lost 0 bases and the J gene lost 5 bases, with 7 bases spanning the gap. In nucleotides, the CDR3 is TGTGCCAGCTCACCACCAACGGGTTATGGCTACACCTTC. This translates into CASSPPTGYGYTF. The whole variable domain, filled in from reference TRBV18 and TRBJ1-2, reads NAGVMQNPRHLVRRRGQEARLRCSPMKGHSHVYWYRQLPEEGLKFMVYLQKENIIDESGMPKERFSAEFPKEGPSILRIQQVVRGDSAAYFCASSPPTGYGYTFGSGTRLTVV.

The chain employs TRBV30 and TRBJ1-2; D uncertain. V was clipped by 8 bases and J by 0 bases, with 16 bases between them. The CDR3 contains 14 residues. Germline CDR1 and CDR2: GTSNPN and SVGIG (reference sequence). CDR3 in amino acids: CAAITRPSNYGYTF. CDR3 in DNA: TGTGCCGCTATCACAAGACCTTCTAACTATGGCTACACCTTC. Looking up the rest from reference TRBV30 and TRBJ1-2 gives the full variable domain: SQTIHQWPATLVQPVGSPLSLECTVEGTSNPNLYWYRQAAGRGLQLLFYSVGIGQISSEVPQNLSASRPQDRQFILSSKKLLLSDSGFYLCAAITRPSNYGYTFGSGTRLTVV.

The chain has TRBV2 and TRBJ1-1; 7 bases fit TRBD1. Germline V gene sequence: CDR1 SNHLY, CDR2 FYNNEI. After removal of 8 bases from V and 4 bases from J, the junction contained 16 bases not matched to a gene. The CDR3 is made up of 16 amino acids. The CDR3, as DNA: TGTGCCAGCGACGGGCCCTACAGGGGATTGAGCACTGAAGCTTTCTTT. This codes for CASDGPYRGLSTEAFF.

V usage is TRBV2 and J usage is TRBJ2-1; D not resolved. Germline V gene lookup returns CDR1 SNHLY and CDR2 FYNNEI. V was trimmed by 0 bases and J by 8 bases, leaving 8 bases between them. The CDR3 contains 13 residues. Written as DNA, the CDR3 is TGTGCCAGCAGTGAAGCCCTAAGGCATGAGCAGTTCTTC. It translates to CASSEALRHEQFF. The whole variable domain, remainder taken from reference TRBV2 and TRBJ2-1, is EPEVTQTPSHQVTQMGQEVILRCVPISNHLYFYWYRQILGQKVEFLVSFYNNEISEKSEIFDDQFSVERPDGSNFTLKIRSTKLEDSAMYFCASSEALRHEQFFGPGTRLTVL.

To note about this clone: This specimen includes other DNA sequences encoding the same CDR3. V and J are TRBV5-1 and TRBJ2-7, with D perhaps matching TRBD2 (5 bases). Germline CDR1 and CDR2: SGHRS and YFSETQ. The CDR3 contains 12 residues. Trimming took 0 bases from V and 6 from J, leaving 7 bases between them. CDR3 nucleotide sequence: TGCGCCAGCAGCTTGGTAGGGAGCGAGCAGTACTTC. Its translation: CASSLVGSEQYF.

This clone appeared a few times. V is TRBV7-9 and J is TRBJ2-7, with 12 bases identical to TRBD1. V shed 5 bases and J 4 bases; nucleotides not matched to a gene: 6. This CDR3 has 15 residues. Germline V gene data show CDR1 as SEHNR and CDR2 as FQNEAQ (reference sequence). CDR3 residues: CASSQGTGGWYEQYF. The DNA of the CDR3 is TGTGCCAGCAGCCAGGGGACAGGGGGCTGGTACGAGCAGTACTTC.

V gene TRBV5-6 combines with J gene TRBJ1-3; perhaps TRBD1 as D (5 bases). This CDR3 region has 12 residues. V lost 3 bases and J 9 bases, leaving 10 bases between the germline ends. Germline CDR1 SGHDT, CDR2 YYEEEE. The CDR3 nucleotides are TGTGCCAGCAGCTCGGGGGGGACCACCATATATTTT. Translating it yields CASSSGGTTIYF.

V gene TRBV10-1 combines with J gene TRBJ2-1, with 10 bases aligning to TRBD2. CDR1 and CDR2 from the germline V gene are WNHNN and SYGVQD (reference sequence). With V trimmed by 4 bases and J by 5 bases, 5 bases remained unmatched. The CDR3 loop spans 15 amino acids. CDR3 bases: TGCGCCAGCAGTGTTCAACTAGCGGGGCACAATGAGCAGTTCTTC. It is translated as CASSVQLAGHNEQFF.

The chain is built from TRBV19 and TRBJ2-1; a weak D match, TRBD1 (5 bases). Looked up from germline, CDR1 is LNHDA and CDR2 is SQIVND (reference sequence). The CDR3 covers 13 residues. V shed 8 bases and J shed 7 bases, with 15 bases lying between them. The CDR3 sequence is CASSPTDPNEQFF. In DNA form, the CDR3 reads TGTGCCAGTTCCCCGACAGACCCGAATGAGCAGTTCTTC.

The chain uses TRBV6-2 or TRBV6-3 and TRBJ2-3; D not resolved. From germline, CDR1 is MNHEY and CDR2 SVGEGT. V was trimmed by 5 bases and J by 3 bases, leaving 6 bases between them. The CDR3 is 12 residues long. The CDR3 loop is CASSAPTDTQYF. For the CDR3, the DNA is TGTGCCAGCAGTGCTCCAACAGATACGCAGTATTTT.

This chain uses TRBV2 with TRBJ1-6, with D tentatively TRBD1 (5 bases). The V end lost 0 bases, the J end lost 7 bases, and 10 bases lay between the germline ends. CDR1 SNHLY and CDR2 FYNNEI come from the germline V gene. The CDR3 totals 15 residues. For the CDR3, the DNA is TGTGCCAGCAGTGAAGCTGCGGGGGAGAATTCACCCCTCCACTTT. Translation gives CASSEAAGENSPLHF.

The rearrangement links TRBV6-5 to TRBJ2-7; D call uncertain. This CDR3 is 15 amino acids long. Germline V CDR1 and CDR2: MNHEY, SVGAGI. V was shortened by 5 bases and J by 5 bases, with 19 bases between the two germline ends. CDR3 region: CASSTPGGLPDEQYF. The CDR3 DNA reads TGTGCCAGCAGTACCCCGGGCGGTCTCCCTGACGAGCAGTACTTC.

This clone was detected a few times. Because it lacks the conserved phenylalanine or tryptophan at the end, this CDR3 is likely a read error. The limits of the CDR3 on the DNA are not certain, so only TCRdb's listed CDR3 is given. The CDR3 sequence: CASTGGVV. The V and J genes are TRBV27 and TRBJ1-6. The CDR3 is 8 amino acids in total, end residues counted. Germline V lookup: CDR1 MNHEY, CDR2 SMNVEV (reference sequence).

V usage is TRBV5-1 and J usage is TRBJ1-1, with D maybe TRBD1 (6 bases). Trimming stripped 5 bases from V and 3 bases from J, with 14 bases between. The CDR3 consists of 14 residues. Germline V gene sequence: CDR1 SGHRS, CDR2 YFSETQ. For the CDR3, the DNA is TGCGCCAGCAGTTTTTCGGGACAATACACTGAAGCTTTCTTT. Its translation: CASSFSGQYTEAFF. The full variable domain, completed using reference TRBV5-1 and TRBJ1-1, is KAGVTQTPRYLIKTRGQQVTLSCSPISGHRSVSWYQQTPGQGLQFLFEYFSETQRNKGNFPGRFSGRQFSNSRSEMNVSTLELGDSALYLCASSFSGQYTEAFFGQGTRLTVV.

As to this clone: The sample carries other DNA sequences with the same CDR3. V gene TRBV2 combines with J gene TRBJ1-2, with 9 positions matching TRBD1. This CDR3 is 13 amino acids long. Germline V CDR1 and CDR2: SNHLY, FYNNEI. V shed 6 bases, J shed 2 bases, and the junction held 1 base outside the gene matches. CDR3 region: CASSGTGNYGYTF. DNA of the CDR3: TGTGCCAGCAGCGGGACAGGGAACTATGGCTACACCTTC.

The V call is TRBV30, the J call TRBJ1-2; D gene ambiguous. Germline V gene sequence: CDR1 GTSNPN, CDR2 SVGIG (reference sequence). The CDR3 sequence is 14 residues long. The V end lost 2 bases, the J end lost 4 bases, and 14 bases lay between the germline ends. CDR3 in amino acids: CAWSPLARGYGYTF. The DNA of the CDR3 is TGTGCCTGGAGTCCCCTGGCGCGGGGCTATGGCTACACCTTC.

The rearrangement links TRBV6-5 to TRBJ2-1, with TRBD2 matching 14 bases. The CDR3 is made up of 16 amino acids. The junction had 6 bases not matched to a gene; V was cut back by 2 bases and J by 9 bases. Germline loops: CDR1 MNHEY, CDR2 SVGAGI. CDR3: CASSYPGLAGVVEQFF. In DNA form, the CDR3 reads TGTGCCAGCAGTTACCCGGGACTAGCGGGGGTGGTTGAGCAGTTCTTC.

The V and J genes are TRBV5-1 and TRBJ2-7, with D unclear. This CDR3 region has 13 residues. Germline V gene sequence: CDR1 SGHRS, CDR2 YFSETQ. Trimming cost V 9 bases and J 1 base, with 14 bases left between them. The DNA for the CDR3 is TGCGCCACAGCCGTCTCCCCATCCTACGAGCAGTACTTC. Its translation: CATAVSPSYEQYF. The full variable domain, in which reference TRBV5-1 and TRBJ2-7 provide the parts outside the CDR3, is KAGVTQTPRYLIKTRGQQVTLSCSPISGHRSVSWYQQTPGQGLQFLFEYFSETQRNKGNFPGRFSGRQFSNSRSEMNVSTLELGDSALYLCATAVSPSYEQYFGPGTRLTVT.

This chain connects TRBV3-1 (or the pseudogene TRBV3-2) to TRBJ2-7, with D perhaps TRBD1 (6 bases). Per the germline V gene, CDR1 is LGHDT and CDR2 is YNNKEL (reference sequence). This CDR3 is 16 amino acids long. V was cut by 1 base and J by 3 bases, with 16 bases left in between. The CDR3 region has the DNA TGTGCCAGCAGCCAAGTTGTCGGACAGACGTTCTACGAGCAGTACTTC. Translating gives CASSQVVGQTFYEQYF.

The chain links TRBV27 to TRBJ1-5; the D is unclear. The CDR3 sequence is 12 residues long. Germline V gene data show CDR1 as MNHEY and CDR2 as SMNVEV (reference sequence). V gave up 3 bases and J gave up 4 bases, with 4 bases separating them. In DNA, the CDR3 is TGTGCCAGCAGTTTCCAAAATCAGCCCCAGCATTTT. Encoded protein: CASSFQNQPQHF.